The 22 T cell receptor beta chains below were found in one sample sequenced in a study of T cell repertoires in cytomegalovirus infection. What these receptors recognize is not known. TCRdb reprocessed the reads via MiXCR and lists one record per CDR3 protein. The sample lists approximately 910,000 distinct CDR3 sequences; under 40% were seen once. The material was cultured CD8+ T cells from PBMCs, obtained from culture after CMV antigen stimulation. The receptors come from a human donor in good health (CMV status not recorded). Some clones in this sample may be carry-over from other donors' samples.

CDR3 loop: CASSISTGNNQPQHF. The CDR3 DNA reads as TGCGCCAGCAGCATTTCGACAGGGAACAATCAGCCCCAGCATTTT. The genes are TRBV5-1 and TRBJ1-5, with 7 bases that match TRBD1. This CDR3 spans 15 amino acids. Germline V gives CDR1 SGHRS, CDR2 YFSETQ. Trimming cost V 4 bases and J 3 bases; bases outside gene matches: 7.

This clonotype appeared many times. The gene calls are TRBV6-5 and TRBJ2-7; D perhaps matches TRBD1 (6 bases). Trimming took 6 bases from V and 3 from J, leaving 15 bases between them. Looked up from germline, CDR1 is MNHEY and CDR2 is SVGAGI. The CDR3 is 14 amino acids. The CDR3 spells CASRSDRSGYEQYV. In DNA, the CDR3 is TGTGCCAGCAGATCGGACAGATCGGGCTACGAGCAGTACGTC.

The chain recombines TRBV10-3 with TRBJ2-1; 11 bases fit TRBD2. Per germline, CDR1 ENHRY and CDR2 SYGVKD. The V and J ends lost 0 bases and 10 bases, in that order; junction bases with no gene match: 2. This CDR3 comprises 14 residues. The CDR3 reads CAISESTSGVEQFF. CDR3 in DNA: TGTGCCATCAGTGAGTCGACTAGCGGGGTAGAGCAGTTCTTC.

V usage is TRBV7-3 and J usage is TRBJ2-3; 11 nucleotides match TRBD2. This CDR3 contains 17 residues. The trim removed 2 bases at V and 2 bases at J, leaving 6 bases unmatched. Germline values: CDR1 SGHTA, CDR2 FQGTGA. The CDR3 protein is CASSLLGLADLTDTQYF. CDR3 DNA sequence: TGTGCCAGCAGCTTATTGGGACTAGCGGATCTCACAGATACGCAGTATTTT.

In this sample, this clonotype turned up once. At one boundary the junction diverges from the germline segment, which might be a read error. This sequence joins TRBV28 and TRBJ2-1; 7 bases match TRBD1. There are 17 residues in the CDR3. CDR1 and CDR2 from the germline V gene are MDHEN and SYDVKM. CDR3 coding DNA: TGTGCCAACAGTTTTTCTACCGGGACAGCGCACTACAATGAGCAGTTCTTC. It translates to CANSFSTGTAHYNEQFF. The full variable domain, its missing parts supplied by reference TRBV28 and TRBJ2-1, is DVKVTQSSRYLVKRTGEKVFLECVQDMDHENMFWYRQDPGLGLRLIYFSYDVKMKEKGDIPEGYSVSREKKERFSLILESASTNQTSMYLCANSFSTGTAHYNEQFFGPGTRLTVL.

This clonotype was detected a few times. The rearrangement uses TRBV27 and TRBJ2-1; TRBD2 might be the D (7 bases). Trimming took off 1 base at V and 0 bases at J, with 10 bases between the two ends. From germline, CDR1 is MNHEY and CDR2 SMNVEV (reference sequence). The CDR3 is 16 amino acids. This CDR3 is CASSLLGGLSYNEQFF. The CDR3 DNA follows: TGTGCCAGCAGTTTATTGGGGGGGCTCTCCTACAATGAGCAGTTCTTC.

The rearrangement uses TRBV15 and TRBJ2-5, with 8 bases matching TRBD1. CDR3 length equals 16 residues. CDR1 is LNHNV, CDR2 YYDKDF, per germline (reference sequence). Trimming cost V 1 base and J 2 bases; bases outside gene matches: 6. The CDR3 protein is CATSRAARGRQETQYF. The CDR3 bases are TGTGCCACCAGCAGAGCTGCCAGGGGGCGGCAAGAGACCCAGTACTTC.

This clonotype was counted many times. The rearrangement joins TRBV7-2 to TRBJ2-3; D is unresolved. Germline lookup yields CDR1 SGHTA and CDR2 FQGNSA. Trimming took off 5 bases at V and 1 base at J, with 19 bases between the two ends. The CDR3 has 17 amino acids. This CDR3 is CASSPDLWVRGTDTQYF. The CDR3 DNA follows: TGTGCCAGCAGCCCCGACTTATGGGTCCGGGGCACAGATACGCAGTATTTT.

This clonotype has only a few counts. The genes are TRBV27 and TRBJ1-3; D possibly corresponds to TRBD1 (5 bases). V gave up 4 bases and J gave up 4 bases, with 11 bases separating them. Germline lookup yields CDR1 MNHEY and CDR2 SMNVEV (reference sequence). This CDR3 region has 14 residues. The CDR3 DNA reads as TGTGCCAGCAGTTACTCAGGGTTCGGAAACACCATATATTTT. It encodes CASSYSGFGNTIYF.

This clonotype has just a few counts. The CDR3 bases are TGTGCCAGTTCGGGACATAACACAGATACGCAGTATTTT. Its translation is CASSGHNTDTQYF. This chain connects TRBV5-6 to TRBJ2-3; D is perhaps TRBD1 (6 bases). Germline-derived CDR1 and CDR2 are SGHDT and YYEEEE. The CDR3 covers 13 residues. Trimming shortened V by 8 bases and J by 2 bases, and 12 bases separated the two germline ends.

DNA of the CDR3: TGTGCCAGCAGCGCTGGGACAGGGCCGTCCAATGAGCAGTTCTTC. It translates to CASSAGTGPSNEQFF. The chain has TRBV13 and TRBJ2-1; 9 bases align to TRBD1. The length of the CDR3 is 15 residues. V trimming: 5 bases; J trimming: 6 bases; junction bases outside the gene matches: 8. CDR1 PRHDT and CDR2 FYEKMQ come from the germline V gene (reference sequence). The full variable domain, its missing parts supplied by reference TRBV13 and TRBJ2-1, is AAGVIQSPRHLIKEKRETATLKCYPIPRHDTVYWYQQGPGQDPQFLISFYEKMQSDKGSIPDRFSAQQFSDYHSELNMSSLELGDSALYFCASSAGTGPSNEQFFGPGTRLTVL.

The chain uses TRBV7-2 and TRBJ2-5; no reliable D call. This CDR3 contains 12 residues. V was trimmed by 6 bases and J by 2 bases, leaving 7 bases between them. The V gene's germline CDR1 is SGHTA and CDR2 FQGNSA. The CDR3: CASRTKQETQYF. The CDR3 nucleotides are TGTGCCAGCAGAACGAAACAAGAGACCCAGTACTTC.

This clonotype was picked up many times. V and J are TRBV7-6 and TRBJ2-2; maybe TRBD2 (5 bases). Germline V lookup: CDR1 SGHVS, CDR2 FNYEAQ. With 6 bases removed from V and 1 base from J, the gap between germline ends came to 12 bases. The CDR3 runs to 15 residues. This CDR3 is CASRSLEGNTGELFF. CDR3 DNA sequence: TGTGCCAGCAGATCTTTAGAGGGGAACACCGGGGAGCTGTTTTTT.

The V call is TRBV20-1, the J call TRBJ2-7; TRBD1 aligns across 9 bases. Per germline, CDR1 DFQATT and CDR2 SNEGSKA (reference sequence). Losses at the gene ends were 5 bases for V and 3 bases for J; bases not matched to a gene: 8. The CDR3 extends over 14 amino acids. The CDR3 loop is CSARGRDRDYEQYF. CDR3 nucleotide sequence: TGCAGTGCTCGGGGCCGGGACAGGGACTACGAGCAGTACTTC.

The chain is built from TRBV5-5 and TRBJ1-6; no firm D call. CDR1 and CDR2 from the germline V gene are SGHKS and YYEKEE (reference sequence). The length of the CDR3 is 17 residues. Between the trimmed V and J ends, which lost 2 bases and 0 bases, there was a span of 12 bases. CDR3 in DNA: TGTGCCAGCAGCTTACATGGTTCGAGCTCCTATAATTCACCCCTCCACTTT. Its protein is CASSLHGSSSYNSPLHF. Full variable domain (rest looked up from reference TRBV5-5 and TRBJ1-6): DAGVTQSPTHLIKTRGQQVTLRCSPISGHKSVSWYQQVLGQGPQFIFQYYEKEERGRGNFPDRFSARQFPNYSSELNVNALLLGDSALYLCASSLHGSSSYNSPLHFGNGTRLTVT.

This clonotype was observed once. CDR3 sequence: CAISAEFTGELFF. CDR3 bases: TGTGCCATCAGTGCTGAATTCACCGGGGAGCTGTTTTTT. The chain employs TRBV10-3 and TRBJ2-2; D unresolved. Germline V CDR1 and CDR2: ENHRY, SYGVKD. The CDR3 extends over 13 amino acids. The V end lost 4 bases, the J end lost 4 bases, and 7 bases lay between the germline ends.

This clonotype was observed a few times. The chain recombines TRBV20-1 with TRBJ2-2; a possible D gene is TRBD2 (5 bases). Trimming took off 3 bases at V and 7 bases at J, with 24 bases between the two ends. The V gene's germline CDR1 is DFQATT and CDR2 SNEGSKA (reference sequence). The CDR3 has 17 amino acids. The CDR3 DNA reads as TGCAGTGCTAGCCCCGGTGGAGGCGCTCGAAGGGTCGGGGAGCTGTTTTTT. It specifies CSASPGGGARRVGELFF.

This clonotype appeared a few times. The V call is TRBV2, the J call TRBJ2-6; D might be TRBD1 or TRBD2, each matching 5 bases. Germline V gene lookup returns CDR1 SNHLY and CDR2 FYNNEI. Trimming left V 4 bases short and J 0 bases short, with 19 bases between. CDR3 length equals 19 residues. CDR3 region: CASSAMGTDAFSGANVLTF. The CDR3 DNA reads TGTGCCAGCAGTGCGATGGGGACCGACGCTTTCTCTGGGGCCAACGTCCTGACTTTC.

The chain carries TRBV5-6 and TRBJ2-7; D is ambiguous. Germline V CDR1 and CDR2: SGHDT, YYEEEE. V was pared by 0 bases and J by 4 bases, with 8 bases between. This CDR3 spans 13 amino acids. The CDR3 sequence is CASSLANGYEQYV. CDR3 bases: TGTGCCAGCAGCTTGGCCAACGGGTACGAGCAGTACGTC.

This clonotype came up many times. The V and J genes are TRBV7-2 and TRBJ2-2; no firm D call. CDR1 and CDR2 from the germline V gene are SGHTA and FQGNSA. There are 15 residues in the CDR3. Trimming pared 4 bases from V and 0 bases from J, leaving 9 bases between. The CDR3 loop reads CASSSLGANTGELFF. The CDR3 DNA is TGTGCCAGCAGCTCGCTAGGAGCGAACACCGGGGAGCTGTTTTTT.

The genes are TRBV11-2 and TRBJ1-1, with 7 bases aligning to TRBD1. The length of the CDR3 is 14 residues. V dropped 3 bases and J dropped 5; count of bases not matched to a gene: 6. In germline, CDR1 is SGHAT, CDR2 FQNNGV. The CDR3 region has the DNA TGTGCCAGCAGCTTTACGACAGGGAGGACTGAAGCTTTCTTT. Translated: CASSFTTGRTEAFF. Complete variable domain (other parts from reference TRBV11-2 and TRBJ1-1): EAGVAQSPRYKIIEKRQSVAFWCNPISGHATLYWYQQILGQGPKLLIQFQNNGVVDDSQLPKDRFSAERLKGVDSTLKIQPAKLEDSAVYLCASSFTTGRTEAFFGQGTRLTVV.

V gene TRBV12-3 or TRBV12-4 combines with J gene TRBJ1-5; D unresolved. Between the trimmed V and J ends, which lost 5 bases and 1 base, there was a span of 12 bases. This CDR3 has 15 residues. CDR3 sequence: CASSPPGISNQPQHF. CDR3 coding DNA: TGTGCCAGCAGTCCACCGGGGATAAGCAATCAGCCCCAGCATTTT.